These T cell receptor beta chains were read from a single sample in a study of shared T cell receptors in the human thymus. The assay was immunoSEQ multiplex PCR, and TCRdb's table has in-frame clones only and misses some. The sample has approximately 490,000 clones, approximately 80% seen once. The same data also went into a second study, on human thymus T cells.

Sequenced sample: thymocytes. The source of these receptors is a boy under two years old with a congenital heart defect. Both conserved end residues are part of each CDR3. The D gene is left open where the match is weak. The size of a clone is reported for some rows only, either as once, few or many, or as a class for expanded clones.

cdr3_aa: CASSQDGGLADSTYEQYF; cdr3_nt: TGCGCCAGCAGCCAAGACGGGGGACTAGCGGATTCGACCTACGAGCAGTACTTC; j_call: TRBJ2-7; v_call: TRBV4-1; cdr3_length: 18; clone_size: NA; d_call: TRBD2
cdr3_aa: CASSQDLERVAGESGELFF; cdr3_nt: TGTGCCAGCAGCCAAGATCTAGAAAGGGTAGCGGGAGAGTCCGGGGAGCTGTTTTTT; j_call: TRBJ2-2; v_call: TRBV4-2; cdr3_length: 19; clone_size: NA; d_call: TRBD2
cdr3_aa: CASSSPTGGDTEAFF; cdr3_nt: TGTGCCAGCAGCTCACCGACAGGGGGAGACACTGAAGCTTTCTTT; j_call: TRBJ1-1; v_call: TRBV5-6; cdr3_length: 15; clone_size: NA; d_call: TRBD1
cdr3_aa: CASSITGFQETQYF; cdr3_nt: TGTGCCAGCAGTATTACAGGATTCCAAGAGACCCAGTACTTC; j_call: TRBJ2-5; v_call: TRBV7-6; cdr3_length: 14; clone_size: NA; d_call: NA
cdr3_aa: CASSTRAEAYTDTQYF; cdr3_nt: TGTGCCAGCAGCACACGAGCGGAGGCATACACAGATACGCAGTATTTT; j_call: TRBJ2-3; v_call: TRBV9; cdr3_length: 16; clone_size: once; d_call: NA
cdr3_aa: CASSEGSVKNIQYF; cdr3_nt: TGTGCCAGCAGTGAAGGTTCGGTCAAAAACATTCAGTACTTC; j_call: TRBJ2-4; v_call: TRBV2; cdr3_length: 14; clone_size: NA; d_call: NA
cdr3_aa: CASSRTEANTEAFF; cdr3_nt: TGCGCCAGCAGCCGAACAGAAGCGAACACTGAAGCTTTCTTT; j_call: TRBJ1-1; v_call: TRBV5-1; cdr3_length: 14; clone_size: NA; d_call: NA
cdr3_aa: CASSGTGSYNEQFF; cdr3_nt: TGTGCCAGCAGCGGCACAGGGTCCTACAATGAGCAGTTCTTC; j_call: TRBJ2-1; v_call: TRBV5-6; cdr3_length: 14; clone_size: few; d_call: NA
cdr3_aa: CASSQDQYREGKNIQYF; cdr3_nt: TGCGCCAGCAGCCAAGATCAGTACCGGGAGGGAAAAAACATTCAGTACTTC; j_call: TRBJ2-4; v_call: TRBV4-1; cdr3_length: 17; clone_size: NA; d_call: TRBD2
cdr3_aa: CASSQDIGTSGSVGNEQFF; cdr3_nt: TGTGCCAGCAGCCAAGATATAGGGACTAGCGGGAGTGTAGGCAATGAGCAGTTCTTC; j_call: TRBJ2-1; v_call: TRBV14; cdr3_length: 19; clone_size: NA; d_call: TRBD2
cdr3_aa: CASSQGSQPAYEQYF; cdr3_nt: TGCGCCAGCAGCCAAGGGAGTCAACCGGCCTACGAGCAGTACTTC; j_call: TRBJ2-7; v_call: TRBV4-3; cdr3_length: 15; clone_size: NA; d_call: NA
cdr3_aa: CASSVGGGLRTDTQYF; cdr3_nt: TGTGCCAGCAGCGTAGGCGGGGGATTACGCACAGATACGCAGTATTTT; j_call: TRBJ2-3; v_call: TRBV9; cdr3_length: 16; clone_size: once; d_call: TRBD2
cdr3_aa: CASAIREYEQYF; cdr3_nt: TGTGCCAGCGCCATCAGGGAATACGAGCAGTACTTC; j_call: TRBJ2-7; v_call: TRBV7-9; cdr3_length: 12; clone_size: NA; d_call: NA
cdr3_aa: CSARDSVEQYF; cdr3_nt: TGCAGTGCTCGGGACTCCGTGGAGCAGTACTTC; j_call: TRBJ2-7; v_call: TRBV20-1; cdr3_length: 11; clone_size: once; d_call: NA
cdr3_aa: CASSEPRSYGYTF; cdr3_nt: TGCGCCAGCAGTGAGCCTCGGAGCTATGGCTACACCTTC; j_call: TRBJ1-2; v_call: TRBV5-1; cdr3_length: 13; clone_size: NA; d_call: NA
cdr3_aa: CASSKALGGQRLPYEQYF; cdr3_nt: TGTGCCAGCAGCAAAGCGCTGGGGGGACAGCGACTCCCCTACGAGCAGTACTTC; j_call: TRBJ2-7; v_call: TRBV21-1; cdr3_length: 18; clone_size: few; d_call: NA
cdr3_aa: CAWKAGLVRIPYF; cdr3_nt: TGTGCCTGGAAAGCGGGACTAGTCAGAATCCCGTACTTC; j_call: TRBJ2-7; v_call: TRBV30; cdr3_length: 13; clone_size: NA; d_call: TRBD2
cdr3_aa: CASSQDSTANTEAFF; cdr3_nt: TGCGCCAGCAGCCAAGATTCCACAGCCAACACTGAAGCTTTCTTT; j_call: TRBJ1-1; v_call: TRBV4-3; cdr3_length: 15; clone_size: NA; d_call: NA
cdr3_aa: CASSSAGFTPYNEQFF; cdr3_nt: TGTGCCAGCAGTTCCGCGGGGTTTACACCCTACAATGAGCAGTTCTTC; j_call: TRBJ2-1; v_call: TRBV6-5; cdr3_length: 16; clone_size: NA; d_call: NA
cdr3_aa: CASSPQGTSVTGELFF; cdr3_nt: TGTGCCAGCAGCCCACAGGGGACTTCGGTCACCGGGGAGCTGTTTTTT; j_call: TRBJ2-2; v_call: TRBV9; cdr3_length: 16; clone_size: NA; d_call: NA
cdr3_aa: CATSLTGDYGYTF; cdr3_nt: TGTGCCACCAGCCTGACAGGGGACTATGGCTACACCTTC; j_call: TRBJ1-2; v_call: TRBV15; cdr3_length: 13; clone_size: NA; d_call: TRBD1
cdr3_aa: CASRRDTLRVLTF; cdr3_nt: TGCGCCAGCAGAAGGGACACCTTACGCGTCCTGACTTTC; j_call: TRBJ2-6; v_call: TRBV5-1; cdr3_length: 13; clone_size: NA; d_call: NA
cdr3_aa: CASSIGGGGRAEAFF; cdr3_nt: TGTGCCAGTAGTATAGGCGGCGGGGGCCGGGCTGAAGCTTTCTTT; j_call: TRBJ1-1; v_call: TRBV19; cdr3_length: 15; clone_size: NA; d_call: NA
cdr3_aa: CASSQLAGLGYEQYF; cdr3_nt: TGCGCCAGCAGCCAATTGGCAGGGTTGGGCTACGAGCAGTACTTC; j_call: TRBJ2-7; v_call: TRBV4-1; cdr3_length: 15; clone_size: NA; d_call: NA
cdr3_aa: CASSPDEAGRNTEAFF; cdr3_nt: TGTGCCAGCAGTCCCGACGAGGCGGGTCGGAACACTGAAGCTTTCTTT; j_call: TRBJ1-1; v_call: TRBV27; cdr3_length: 16; clone_size: NA; d_call: NA
cdr3_aa: CASSIRAGGLSTDTQYF; cdr3_nt: TGTGCCAGCAGCATCCGGGCCGGAGGGCTTAGCACAGATACGCAGTATTTT; j_call: TRBJ2-3; v_call: TRBV5-4; cdr3_length: 17; clone_size: NA; d_call: NA
cdr3_aa: CASSDASVYEQYF; cdr3_nt: TGTGCCAGCAGCGACGCTAGCGTCTACGAGCAGTACTTC; j_call: TRBJ2-7; v_call: TRBV5-7; cdr3_length: 13; clone_size: NA; d_call: NA
cdr3_aa: CASSMQSDTQYF; cdr3_nt: TGTGCCAGCAGCATGCAGTCAGATACGCAGTATTTT; j_call: TRBJ2-3; v_call: TRBV5-4; cdr3_length: 12; clone_size: NA; d_call: NA